This TCR beta chain stems from a study of read filtering for tumor transcriptome and immune sequencing. Study-wide findings and caveats: Compared with RNA-seq, IR-seq gave much higher clonotype depth and reliability.

At the time of active disease, bone marrow was collected from every patient. Germline values: CDR1 MDHEN, CDR2 SYDVKM. The CDR3 has 15 amino acids. Note on this clonotype: The antigen remains unidentified. A much more abundant neighbour one base away suggests this may be a read error.

Molecular barcoded adaptors covering alpha/delta and beta/gamma chains were used on approximately 440 ng RNA. TCRdb re-analysed the reads in MiXCR, keeping a single row per CDR3 protein. Altogether fewer than 50,000 distinct CDR3 sequences are present, 13% being singletons, with the ten largest covering roughly 31%. This TCR was recovered from a donor at least 40 years old with multiple myeloma. The sample taken for sequencing was a population of CD138-negative cells sorted from bone marrow. The chain is built from TRBV28 and TRBJ1-5; D call uncertain. The CDR3 DNA reads TGTGTCAGCAGTTTAGGTAGGGTGCCCAATCAGCCCCAGCATTTT. Translation: CVSSLGRVPNQPQHF.